This T cell receptor (beta chain) came from a study of blood T cells in healthy people across ages. The CDR3 contains 13 residues. The germline V gene has CDR1 DFQATT and CDR2 SNEGSKA (reference sequence). The J segment lost 11 bases and the V segment lost 4 bases, leaving 13 bases of the junction unmatched. Sample donors were healthy Caucasian individuals that came from Russia, aged about 6 to 95. This clonotype was detected a few times. A second PCR of roughly 7 to 11 cycles used a sample-barcoded 5' primer and a J-beta primer mix. TCRdb fed the 5' RACE reads into MiXCR, producing one record per CDR3 protein. The sample lists around 1,900,000 distinct CDR3 sequences, 35% to 50% occurring once.

The material sequenced was blood. This TCR was sampled from a human donor in good health. The chain is built from TRBV20-1 and TRBJ2-5, with TRBD2 identical over 7 bases. Written as DNA, the CDR3 is TGCAGTGCTACGGGGGGATTATACAATGAGCAGTACTTC. It specifies CSATGGLYNEQYF.